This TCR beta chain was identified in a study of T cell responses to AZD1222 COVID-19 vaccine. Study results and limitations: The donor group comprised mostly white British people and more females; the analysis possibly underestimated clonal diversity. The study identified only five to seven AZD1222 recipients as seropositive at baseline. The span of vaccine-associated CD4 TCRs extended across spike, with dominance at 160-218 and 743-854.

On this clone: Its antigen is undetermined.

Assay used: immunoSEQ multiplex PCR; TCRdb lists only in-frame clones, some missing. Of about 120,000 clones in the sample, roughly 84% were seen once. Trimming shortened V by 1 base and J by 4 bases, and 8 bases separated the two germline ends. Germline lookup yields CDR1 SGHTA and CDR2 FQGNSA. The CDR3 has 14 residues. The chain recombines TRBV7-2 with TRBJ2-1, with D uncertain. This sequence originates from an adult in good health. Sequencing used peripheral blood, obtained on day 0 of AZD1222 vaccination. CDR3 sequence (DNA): TGTGCCAGCAGCTTAGTAGCACTTTACAATGAGCAGTTCTTC. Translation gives CASSLVALYNEQFF.